This entry concerns a single TCR beta chain. Other DNA sequences of this sample code for an identical CDR3. In the original analysis: Using reference gene primer amplification, nucleated cell counts were estimated. TCRdb's table, derived via immunoSEQ multiplex PCR, lists solely in-frame clones and lacks some. The DNA gave D and trimming, while V, J and clone size come from that table. The profile shows 180,000 or so clones, almost 85% of them singletons. The data belong to a study of blood T cell repertoires in COVID-19. Across the study: Nucleic acid was either cDNA or gDNA, and it came from T cells, B-cell-depleted T cells, or PBMCs.

The TCR sequence derives from a man in his forties or fifties who had recovered from COVID-19. Sequenced: peripheral blood.

Written as DNA, the CDR3 is TGTGCCAGCAGCTTAGACAGGGATGAGCAGTACTTC. Residues: CASSLDRDEQYF. J is TRBJ2-7 and V is TRBV7-2, with D tentatively TRBD1 (6 bases). Per germline, CDR1 SGHTA and CDR2 FQGNSA. The CDR3 totals 12 residues. V dropped 1 base and J dropped 7 bases, with 8 bases sitting between them.